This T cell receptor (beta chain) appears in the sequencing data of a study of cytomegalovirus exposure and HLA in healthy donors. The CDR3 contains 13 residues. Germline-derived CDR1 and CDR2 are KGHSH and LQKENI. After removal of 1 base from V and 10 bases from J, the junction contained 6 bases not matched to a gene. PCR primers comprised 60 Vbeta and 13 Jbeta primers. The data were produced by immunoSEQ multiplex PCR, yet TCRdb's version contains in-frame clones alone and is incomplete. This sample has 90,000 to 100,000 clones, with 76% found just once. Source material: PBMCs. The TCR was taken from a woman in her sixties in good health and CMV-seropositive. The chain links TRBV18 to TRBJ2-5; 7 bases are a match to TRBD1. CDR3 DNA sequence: TGTGCCAGCTCACCACGACAGGGCGAGCGCCAGTACTTC. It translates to CASSPRQGERQYF.